A selection of T cell receptor beta chains follows, all from one sample in a study of response to subunit inactivated influenza vaccine. TCRdb reprocessed the RT-PCR reads with MiXCR, giving one entry per CDR3 protein. The sample shows more than 600,000 distinct CDR3 sequences, around 18% of them seen only once. The source material was PBMCs from blood, sampled around 5 days after vaccination. These receptors all stem from a man over 45 who received an inactivated influenza vaccine. Each CDR3 is given with its conserved first and last residue. Each record gives: J gene, V gene, clone size, CDR3 protein. The size entry is marked missing in some rows and otherwise reads once, few, many or a size class.

j_call: TRBJ2-6
v_call: TRBV3-1
clone_size: NA
cdr3_aa: CASQQGVGANVLTF

j_call: TRBJ2-3
v_call: TRBV6-5
clone_size: few
cdr3_aa: CASSYEGSPRTDTQYF

j_call: TRBJ2-1
v_call: TRBV6-4
clone_size: few
cdr3_aa: CASSDSFEISSYNEQFF

j_call: TRBJ2-7
v_call: TRBV20-1
clone_size: NA
cdr3_aa: CSARGPLPGHYEQYF

j_call: TRBJ2-1
v_call: TRBV6-2/TRBV6-3
clone_size: NA
cdr3_aa: CASSYRGIGGNEQFF

j_call: TRBJ1-2
v_call: TRBV20-1
clone_size: few
cdr3_aa: CSARPGQPNYGYTF

j_call: TRBJ2-2
v_call: TRBV7-3
clone_size: few
cdr3_aa: CASSLSLAGELFF

j_call: TRBJ2-7
v_call: TRBV20-1
clone_size: NA
cdr3_aa: CSAKLAGGGEQYF

j_call: TRBJ1-4
v_call: TRBV18
clone_size: NA
cdr3_aa: CASSPRETSTNEKLFF

j_call: TRBJ1-2
v_call: TRBV4-2
clone_size: few
cdr3_aa: CASSQAKDGYTF

j_call: TRBJ2-7
v_call: TRBV20-1
clone_size: many
cdr3_aa: CSARDGTSGRKEQYF

j_call: TRBJ2-7
v_call: TRBV4-3
clone_size: few
cdr3_aa: CASSQDGGNEEQYF

j_call: TRBJ2-7
v_call: TRBV20-1
clone_size: few
cdr3_aa: CSATEVAGTWLEQYF

j_call: TRBJ2-3
v_call: TRBV5-1
clone_size: NA
cdr3_aa: CASSFGSGRADTQYF

j_call: TRBJ2-7
v_call: TRBV9
clone_size: few
cdr3_aa: CASSVSVGVHEQYF

j_call: TRBJ2-7
v_call: TRBV5-4
clone_size: NA
cdr3_aa: CASSWTSGRVAYEQYF

j_call: TRBJ1-1
v_call: TRBV5-1
clone_size: NA
cdr3_aa: CASRPDGINTEAFF